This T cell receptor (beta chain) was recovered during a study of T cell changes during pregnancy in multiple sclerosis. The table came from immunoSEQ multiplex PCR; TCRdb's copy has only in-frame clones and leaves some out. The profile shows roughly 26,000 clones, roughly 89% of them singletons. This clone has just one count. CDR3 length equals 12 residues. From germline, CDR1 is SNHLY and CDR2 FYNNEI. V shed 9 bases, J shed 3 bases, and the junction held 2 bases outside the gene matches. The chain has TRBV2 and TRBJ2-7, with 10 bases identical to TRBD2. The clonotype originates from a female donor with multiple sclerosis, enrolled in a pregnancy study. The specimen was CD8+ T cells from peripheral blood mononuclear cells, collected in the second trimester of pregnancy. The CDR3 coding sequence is TGTGCCAGTGTAGCGGGAGGCTACGAGCAGTACTTC. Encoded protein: CASVAGGYEQYF.